At least ten counts were recorded for the clone carrying this T cell receptor (beta chain). The germline gives CDR1 SGHRS, CDR2 YFSETQ. This CDR3 is 13 amino acids long. The V gene lost 4 bases and the J gene lost 6 bases, with 13 bases spanning the gap. Time point here: pre-sensitization, week 0. Treatment described: therapeutic diphenylcyclopropenone sensitization with weekly scalp DPC. Unique molecular identifiers were affixed to discrete cDNA molecules within the library. TCRdb ran MiXCR on the RACE reads and lists one entry per CDR3 protein. Of about 250,000 distinct CDR3 sequences in the sample, roughly 8% were seen once. These data belong to a study of human T cells and chemical hapten exposure. Study as a whole: Small volume differences among pooled libraries mainly caused per-sample TCR yield variation.

This TCR came from a man between 18 and 35 years old with alopecia areata. Some clones in this sample may be carry-over from other donors' samples. The chain has TRBV5-1 and TRBJ1-2; D unresolved. This specimen was whole blood, taken in connection with sensitization to the hapten diphenylcyclopropenone (DPC). The CDR3 spells CASSPAGSNGYTF. DNA for the CDR3: TGCGCCAGCAGCCCGGCGGGGTCTAATGGCTACACCTTC.